Listed here are 15 T cell receptor beta chains from one sample, sequenced in a study of cytomegalovirus exposure and HLA in healthy donors. PCR primers comprised 60 Vbeta and 13 Jbeta primers. Some clones are missing from TCRdb's copy, which holds only in-frame ones; the method was immunoSEQ multiplex PCR. The sample records about 110,000 clones, roughly 71% being singletons. The sequencing sample was made of PBMCs. These receptors all stem from a woman aged 70-85 years in good health and CMV-seropositive.

The V call is TRBV19, the J call TRBJ1-2; D ambiguous. The ends were cut back, 6 bases at V and 11 bases at J, with 16 bases in the middle. This CDR3 contains 12 residues. Germline V gene lookup returns CDR1 LNHDA and CDR2 SQIVND (reference sequence). The CDR3 is CASRFPGSGYTF. The CDR3 DNA follows: TGTGCCAGTAGGTTCCCAGGCTCGGGGTACACCTTC.

In the case of this clone: The junction differs from germline at one of its ends, possibly a read error. The chain recombines TRBV19 with TRBJ2-2; TRBD2 matches at 13 bases. Per the germline V gene, CDR1 is LNHDA and CDR2 is SQIVND (reference sequence). The CDR3 length is 15 residues. The CDR3 coding sequence is TGTGCTAGTACCGGACTAGCGGGGGTGAGCGGGGAGCTGTTTTTT. Protein sequence: CASTGLAGVSGELFF.

In this sample, this clone turned up once. The CDR3 DNA is TGTGCCAGTAGTACCGGGACACACTTTTCGAACACCGGGGAGCTGTTTTTT. Translation: CASSTGTHFSNTGELFF. J is TRBJ2-2 and V is TRBV19; TRBD1 might be the D (6 bases). The CDR3 sequence is 17 residues long. Germline V gene data show CDR1 as LNHDA and CDR2 as SQIVND (reference sequence). Trimming pared 4 bases from V and 0 bases from J, leaving 15 bases between.

The chain employs TRBV7-3 and TRBJ1-1; no clear D gene. The CDR3 consists of 13 residues. The V gene's germline CDR1 is SGHTA and CDR2 FQGTGA. Trimming removed 5 bases from V and 1 base from J, with 8 bases in between. Written as DNA, the CDR3 is TGTGCCAGCAGCCAGGAGGCGAACACTGAAGCTTTCTTT. It yields the protein CASSQEANTEAFF.

This clone showed up just a few times. The chain recombines TRBV5-1 with TRBJ2-5; 11 nucleotides match TRBD2. Germline loops: CDR1 SGHRS, CDR2 YFSETQ. This CDR3 is 15 amino acids long. Trimming removed 3 bases from V and 3 bases from J; junction bases left unmatched: 4. The CDR3 spells CASSSLGLAEETQYF. Here the CDR3 DNA reads TGCGCCAGCAGCTCCTTGGGACTAGCGGAAGAGACCCAGTACTTC.

Remarks on this clone: The missing conserved phenylalanine or tryptophan at the end of this CDR3 makes a read error likely. The V gene is TRBV6-6, the J gene TRBJ1-5; D perhaps matches TRBD1 (6 bases). CDR1 is MNHNY, CDR2 SVGAGI, per germline (reference sequence). With 6 bases removed from V and 3 bases from J, the gap between germline ends came to 15 bases. This CDR3 has 15 residues. CDR3 loop: CASSPGGQNNQPQHV. Written as DNA, the CDR3 is TGTGCCAGCAGCCCCGGCGGACAGAACAATCAGCCCCAGCATGTT.

This clone appeared a few times. In nucleotides, the CDR3 is TGTGCCAGCAGCTTGGGGCAGGGGGCTATAGAGACCCAGTACTTC. It encodes CASSLGQGAIETQYF. The chain carries TRBV5-4 and TRBJ2-5; 8 positions match TRBD1. Germline assignment: CDR1 SGHNT and CDR2 YYREEE (reference sequence). The CDR3 is 15 amino acids. The V segment lost 0 bases and the J segment 4 bases; nucleotides outside the gene matches: 5.

Written as DNA, the CDR3 is TGCGCCAGCAGCCAAGTTCAGGGAAAAACTGGCACTGAAGCTTTCTTT. Its translation: CASSQVQGKTGTEAFF. The chain carries TRBV4-1 and TRBJ1-1; tentative D call: TRBD1 (5 bases). CDR3 length: 16 amino acids. Looked up from germline, CDR1 is MGHRA and CDR2 is YSYEKL. V lost 1 base to trimming and J lost 4 bases, with 16 bases between them.

The V call is TRBV27, the J call TRBJ1-5, with TRBD1 matching over 9 bases. The germline gives CDR1 MNHEY, CDR2 SMNVEV (reference sequence). J was trimmed by 7 bases and V by 3 bases; bases with no gene match: 10. CDR3 size: 16 residues. Here the CDR3 DNA reads TGTGCCAGCAGTTTCTCCGGGACAGGGACCTACCAGCCCCAGCATTTT. Its protein is CASSFSGTGTYQPQHF.

The V and J genes are TRBV10-2 and TRBJ1-2, with 9 bases lining up with TRBD1. V dropped 8 bases and J dropped 7; count of bases not matched to a gene: 5. The CDR3 loop spans 12 amino acids. Germline values: CDR1 WSHSY, CDR2 SAAADI. In DNA form, the CDR3 reads TGCGCCAGCCAGGGACAGGGATTTGGCTACACCTTC. It yields the protein CASQGQGFGYTF.

This sequence joins TRBV7-9 and TRBJ2-7, with TRBD1 identical over 7 bases. V gave up 5 bases and J gave up 7 bases; unmatched junction bases: 14. CDR3 length: 15 residues. Germline V gene data show CDR1 as SEHNR and CDR2 as FQNEAQ (reference sequence). CDR3 protein: CASSPRGGSSREQYF. CDR3 in DNA: TGTGCCAGCAGCCCCCGAGGGGGCAGCTCAAGGGAGCAGTACTTC.

The chain links TRBV12-5 to TRBJ1-5, with 10 bases that match TRBD1. Trimming took 0 bases from V and 2 from J; bases not matched to a gene: 10. The germline V gene has CDR1 LGHNT and CDR2 FRNRAP. The CDR3 has 19 amino acids. Here the CDR3 reads CASGLVSGTGVIGNQPQHF. Here the CDR3 DNA reads TGTGCTAGTGGTTTGGTATCCGGGACAGGGGTAATCGGCAATCAGCCCCAGCATTTT.

V usage is TRBV5-1 and J usage is TRBJ2-5, with 7 bases that match TRBD1. The V gene's germline CDR1 is SGHRS and CDR2 YFSETQ. After removal of 0 bases from V and 1 base from J, the junction contained 3 bases not matched to a gene. The CDR3 has 15 residues. Here the CDR3 reads CASSLGGQPQETQYF. The CDR3 coding sequence is TGCGCCAGCAGCTTGGGGGGACAGCCCCAAGAGACCCAGTACTTC.

The chain joins TRBV12-5 to TRBJ2-3; 9 bases are shared with TRBD1. This CDR3 has 18 amino acids. CDR1 and CDR2 from the germline V gene are LGHNT and FRNRAP. After removal of 1 base from V and 0 bases from J, the junction contained 8 bases not matched to a gene. The DNA for the CDR3 is TGTGCTAGTGGTTTGGGGTTACAGGGGGCGCGTAGCACAGATACGCAGTATTTT. This codes for CASGLGLQGARSTDTQYF. Using reference TRBV12-5 and TRBJ2-3 for the parts outside the CDR3, the full variable domain is DARVTQTPRHKVTEMGQEVTMRCQPILGHNTVFWYRQTMMQGLELLAYFRNRAPLDDSGMPKDRFSAEMPDATLATLKIQPSEPRDSAVYFCASGLGLQGARSTDTQYFGPGTRLTVL.

The chain is built from TRBV9 and TRBJ2-3; 8 bases map to TRBD2. J was trimmed by 1 base and V by 0 bases; bases with no gene match: 7. Germline CDR1 and CDR2: SGDLS and YYNGEE. The CDR3 is 17 amino acids. CDR3 protein: CASSVGIGTSGTDTQYF. In nucleotides, the CDR3 is TGTGCCAGCAGCGTAGGGATCGGGACTAGTGGCACAGATACGCAGTATTTT.